This TCR beta chain was observed in a study of blood T cells in healthy people across ages. General observations from the study: Donors of long life had a larger count of naive CD4+ cells and greater diversity than aged donors.

Trimming took 11 bases from V and 3 from J, leaving 17 bases between them. In germline, CDR1 is SGHTA, CDR2 FQGTGA. The CDR3 runs to 13 residues. On this clonotype itself: Its specificity is not known.

Healthy Caucasian individuals from Russia aged about 6 to 90 were enrolled as donors. With a J-beta primer mix and a sample-barcoded 5' primer, a second PCR ran about 6 to 11 cycles. Each cDNA molecule was tagged by a template-switch adaptor with 12 random nucleotides. TCRdb independently ran MiXCR on the 5' RACE reads; one entry per CDR3 protein. In the table there are about 730,000 distinct CDR3 sequences, 43% of which are singletons. Sequencing was carried out using blood. The chain recombines TRBV7-3 with TRBJ2-7; D may be TRBD1 (5 bases). The origin of this receptor is a woman aged 55-69 years in good health. In DNA, the CDR3 is TGTGCCTCATCCCCGGACAACCTCTACGAGCAGTACTTC. This sequence encodes CASSPDNLYEQYF.